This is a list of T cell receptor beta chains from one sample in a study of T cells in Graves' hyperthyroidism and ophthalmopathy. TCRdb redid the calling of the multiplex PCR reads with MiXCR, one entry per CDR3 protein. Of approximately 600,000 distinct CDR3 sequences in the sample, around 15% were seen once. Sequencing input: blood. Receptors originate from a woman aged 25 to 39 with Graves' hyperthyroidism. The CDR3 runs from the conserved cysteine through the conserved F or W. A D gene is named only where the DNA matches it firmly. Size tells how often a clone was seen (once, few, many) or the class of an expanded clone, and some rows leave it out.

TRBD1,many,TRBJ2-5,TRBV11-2,CASSYNRGLQETQYF,TGTGCCAGCAGCTACAACAGGGGGCTACAAGAGACCCAGTACTTC
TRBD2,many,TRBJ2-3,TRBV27,CASSPAGAADTQYF,TGTGCCAGCAGCCCAGCGGGAGCGGCAGATACGCAGTATTTT
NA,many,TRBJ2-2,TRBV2,CASNRVLGVSGELFF,TGTGCCAGCAATCGGGTCCTGGGGGTCTCCGGGGAGCTGTTTTTT
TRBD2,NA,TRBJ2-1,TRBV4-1,CASSQPRTSGGADEQFF,TGCGCCAGCAGCCAACCCCGGACTAGCGGGGGTGCGGATGAGCAGTTCTTC
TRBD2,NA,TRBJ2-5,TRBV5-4,CASSQGLAGDRETQYF,TGTGCCAGCAGCCAGGGACTAGCGGGAGACAGAGAGACCCAGTACTTC
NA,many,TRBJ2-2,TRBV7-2,CASSPRFGGELFF,TGTGCCAGCAGCCCTCGGTTCGGAGGGGAGCTGTTTTTT
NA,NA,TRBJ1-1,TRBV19,CASSPRDLGNTEAFF,TGTGCCAGTAGTCCCAGGGATTTGGGAAACACTGAAGCTTTCTTT
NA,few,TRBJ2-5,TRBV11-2,CASSGQQETQYF,TGTGCCAGCAGCGGACAACAAGAGACCCAGTACTTC
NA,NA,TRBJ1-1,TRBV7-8,CASSSSDGGAFF,TGTGCCAGCAGCTCATCAGACGGGGGGGCTTTCTTT
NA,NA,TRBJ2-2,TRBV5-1,CASSPNGGGGELFF,TGTGCCAGCAGCCCAAACGGTGGCGGGGGGGAGCTGTTTTTT
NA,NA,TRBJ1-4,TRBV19,CASSVRSLNEKLFF,TGTGCCAGTAGTGTAAGGAGCCTTAATGAAAAACTGTTTTTT
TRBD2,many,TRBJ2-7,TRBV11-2,CASSPTSGVKNEQYF,TGTGCCAGCAGCCCGACTAGCGGGGTGAAAAACGAGCAGTACTTC
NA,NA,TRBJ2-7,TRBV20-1,CSAHADEQSF,TGCAGTGCACATGCGGACGAGCAGTCCTTC
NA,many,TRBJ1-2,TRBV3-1,CASSLGLSNYGYTF,TGTGCCAGCAGCCTAGGGCTATCTAACTATGGCTACACCTTC
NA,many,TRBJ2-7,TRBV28,CASSDIGIRYEQYF,TGTGCCAGCAGCGACATAGGGATTCGGTACGAGCAGTACTTC
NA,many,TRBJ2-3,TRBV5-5,CASSLVQYTDTQYF,TGTGCCAGCAGCTTGGTACAGTACACAGATACGCAGTATTTT
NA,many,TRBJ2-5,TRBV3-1,CASSQGTFGETQYF,TGTGCCAGCAGCCAAGGAACATTCGGGGAGACCCAGTACTTC
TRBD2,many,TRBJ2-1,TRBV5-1,CASSPRGNGLAVGSYNEQFF,TGCGCCAGCAGCCCCCGGGGTAACGGACTAGCGGTTGGGTCCTACAATGAGCAGTTCTTC
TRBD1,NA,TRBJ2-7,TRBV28,CASSFRWDRAIRQYF,TGTGCCAGCAGTTTTAGATGGGACAGGGCAATTAGGCAGTACTTC
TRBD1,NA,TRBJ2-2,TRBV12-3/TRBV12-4,CASSVTGDTGELFF,TGTGCCAGCAGCGTTACAGGGGACACCGGGGAGCTGTTTTTT
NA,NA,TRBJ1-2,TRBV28,CASSTGGGRGFYGYTF,TGTGCCAGCAGTACCGGCGGGGGCAGGGGCTTCTATGGCTACACCTTC